The entry that follows covers one T cell receptor beta chain sequence. The data were obtained in a study of technical replicates of blood from a few donors. V was trimmed by 7 bases and J by 4 bases, leaving 14 bases between them. CDR1 SQVTM and CDR2 ANQGSEA come from the germline V gene. CDR3 size: 12 residues. Produced via immunoSEQ multiplex PCR; TCRdb's table is partial and in-frame only. The sample records 75,000 to 85,000 clones, 95% being singletons. V and J are TRBV29-1 and TRBJ2-7, with D unclear. The source material was T cells isolated from PBMCs. The clonotype was recovered from a human donor in good health. The CDR3 here is CSAVVAPYEQYF. The DNA of the CDR3 is TGCAGCGCGGTTGTTGCCCCATACGAGCAGTACTTC.